The 10 T cell receptor beta chains reported below all come from one sample, sequenced in a study of vaccination and CD4 T cells after COVID-19. Treatment noted: approximately 11-day PBMC culture with coronavirus spike peptide pools or control peptides (ViraFEST assay). The study sequenced cultured CD4+ T cell DNA using the Oncomine TCR Beta short-read assay. In TCRdb, the PCR reads were re-called with MiXCR into one record per CDR3 protein. The sample yields roughly 14,000 distinct CDR3 sequences, 45% to 70% seen once. Antigen specificity for these receptors is unknown. The sample taken for sequencing was CD4+ T cells from blood, cultured in vitro. The origin of the receptors is a human donor who had recovered from COVID-19.

J is TRBJ2-5 and V is TRBV6-5; 9 bases line up with TRBD1. The CDR3 spans 17 residues. Germline-derived CDR1 and CDR2 are MNHEY and SVGAGI. The junction had 17 bases not matched to a gene; V was cut back by 2 bases and J by 10 bases. The CDR3 region is CASSYGGDRVGVMGQYF. DNA of the CDR3: TGTGCCAGCAGTTACGGGGGGGACAGGGTGGGTGTGATGGGCCAGTACTTC.

The V and J genes are TRBV10-3 and TRBJ2-7; no firm D call. Germline V lookup: CDR1 ENHRY, CDR2 SYGVKD. V was pared by 6 bases and J by 1 base, with 7 bases between. The CDR3 extends over 12 amino acids. CDR3 protein: CAIRNRSYEQYF. CDR3 in DNA: TGTGCCATCAGAAACAGATCCTACGAGCAGTACTTC.

The chain carries TRBV20-1 and TRBJ2-3, with D possibly TRBD1 on 6 matching bases. Germline loops: CDR1 DFQATT, CDR2 SNEGSKA (reference sequence). Trimming shortened V by 0 bases and J by 0 bases, and 10 bases separated the two germline ends. The CDR3 consists of 15 residues. CDR3 amino acids: CSARDRGMSTDTQYF. CDR3 DNA: TGCAGTGCTAGAGATAGGGGGATGAGCACAGATACGCAGTATTTT.

The CDR3 bases are TGCAGTGTTCGGGGAAGTAGTAATTCACCCCTCCACTTT. This sequence encodes CSVRGSSNSPLHF. The chain couples TRBV20-1 to TRBJ1-6; unclear D gene. V gave up 7 bases and J gave up 6 bases, with 13 bases separating them. The CDR3 contains 13 residues. The germline gives CDR1 DFQATT, CDR2 SNEGSKA (reference sequence).

The chain employs TRBV6-5 and TRBJ2-3, with 8 bases fitting TRBD2. CDR1 is MNHEY and CDR2 is SVGAGI in the germline V gene. With 2 bases clipped from V and 4 bases from J, the junction kept 2 bases outside the gene matches. The CDR3 is 14 residues long. Written as DNA, the CDR3 is TGTGCCAGCAGTTACCTAGCGGGCCCAGATACGCAGTATTTT. Residues: CASSYLAGPDTQYF.

This clonotype was seen a handful of times. The chain recombines TRBV30 with TRBJ2-5; weak D call: TRBD2 (6 bases). Trimming stripped 2 bases from V and 2 bases from J, with 12 bases between. The length of the CDR3 is 14 residues. Germline CDR1 GTSNPN, CDR2 SVGIG (reference sequence). The DNA for the CDR3 is TGTGCCTGGAGTATCGGGACTCTGCAAGAGACCCAGTACTTC. As protein: CAWSIGTLQETQYF.

This clonotype was counted a single time. The rearrangement uses TRBV20-1 and TRBJ2-7, with D perhaps matching TRBD1 (5 bases). V lost 5 bases and J lost 5, with 22 bases in between. Germline V lookup: CDR1 DFQATT, CDR2 SNEGSKA (reference sequence). The length of the CDR3 is 15 residues. For the CDR3, the DNA is TGCAGTGCTCCCCCGTTTAGGGGCAAAGGGAACGAGCAGTACTTC. This sequence encodes CSAPPFRGKGNEQYF.

This clonotype was counted a single time. The V and J genes are TRBV6-1 and TRBJ1-1; TRBD1 might be the D (6 bases). V lost 7 bases, J lost 0 bases, and 12 bases lay in between. This CDR3 is built from 14 residues. CDR1 is MNHNS and CDR2 is SASEGT in the germline V gene. The CDR3 is CASTSDRVNTEAFF. The CDR3 nucleotides read TGTGCCAGCACTTCGGACAGAGTGAACACTGAAGCTTTCTTT.

V gene TRBV4-3 combines with J gene TRBJ2-3; 12 bases are a match to TRBD2. Germline V gives CDR1 LGHNA, CDR2 YSLEER. The CDR3 runs to 16 residues. After removal of 3 bases from V and 0 bases from J, the junction contained 1 base not matched to a gene. CDR3: CASSHGTSGSTDTQYF. The CDR3 bases are TGCGCCAGCAGCCATGGGACTAGCGGGAGCACAGATACGCAGTATTTT.

The genes are TRBV2 and TRBJ1-1; 8 nucleotides align to TRBD1. The V gene's germline CDR1 is SNHLY and CDR2 FYNNEI. V gave up 4 bases and J gave up 0 bases; unmatched junction bases: 13. There are 18 residues in the CDR3. Written as DNA, the CDR3 is TGTGCCAGCAGTGCACCCAGGCAGGGGGCGGGCATGAACACTGAAGCTTTCTTT. It is translated as CASSAPRQGAGMNTEAFF.